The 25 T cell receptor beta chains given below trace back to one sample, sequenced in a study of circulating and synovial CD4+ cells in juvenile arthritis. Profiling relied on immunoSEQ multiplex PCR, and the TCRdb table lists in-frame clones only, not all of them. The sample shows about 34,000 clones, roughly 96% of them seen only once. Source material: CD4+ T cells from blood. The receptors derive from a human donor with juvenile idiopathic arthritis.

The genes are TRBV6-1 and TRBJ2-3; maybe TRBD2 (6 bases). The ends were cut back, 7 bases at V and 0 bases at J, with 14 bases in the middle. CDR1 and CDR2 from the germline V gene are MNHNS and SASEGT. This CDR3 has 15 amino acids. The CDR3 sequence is CASKRGDLSTDTQYF. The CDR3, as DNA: TGTGCCAGCAAACGCGGGGACCTGAGCACAGATACGCAGTATTTT.

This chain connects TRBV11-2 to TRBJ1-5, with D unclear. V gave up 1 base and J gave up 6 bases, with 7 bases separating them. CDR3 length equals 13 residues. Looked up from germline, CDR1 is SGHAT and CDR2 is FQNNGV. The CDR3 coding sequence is TGTGCCAGCAGCTTAGGGGCGAGTCAGCCCCAGCATTTT. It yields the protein CASSLGASQPQHF.

Here the CDR3 DNA reads TGTGCCAGCAGGAGCTTACAACTACTGGGCACAGATACGCAGTATTTT. Translated: CASRSLQLLGTDTQYF. This chain joins TRBV27 and TRBJ2-3; no definite D call. The CDR3 is made up of 16 amino acids. The V and J ends lost 6 bases and 1 base respectively, with 17 bases between them. Germline CDR1 and CDR2: MNHEY and SMNVEV (reference sequence).

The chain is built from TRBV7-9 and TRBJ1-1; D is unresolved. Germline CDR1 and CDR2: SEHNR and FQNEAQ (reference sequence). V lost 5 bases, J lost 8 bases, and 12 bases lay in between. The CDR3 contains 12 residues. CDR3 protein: CASSRRGGEAFF. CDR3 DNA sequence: TGTGCCAGCAGCCGGCGGGGAGGGGAAGCTTTCTTT.

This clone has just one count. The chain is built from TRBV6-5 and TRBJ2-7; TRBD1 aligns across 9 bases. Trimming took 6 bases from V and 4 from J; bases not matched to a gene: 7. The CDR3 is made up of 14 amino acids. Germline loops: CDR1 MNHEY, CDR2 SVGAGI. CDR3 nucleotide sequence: TGTGCCAGCAGCCCTACAGGGGGCGTGTACGAGCAGTACTTC. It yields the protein CASSPTGGVYEQYF.

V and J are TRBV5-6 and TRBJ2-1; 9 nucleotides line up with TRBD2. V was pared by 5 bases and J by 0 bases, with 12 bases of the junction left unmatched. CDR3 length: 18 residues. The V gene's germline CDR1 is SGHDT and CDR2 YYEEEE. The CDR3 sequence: CASRAGAGGILSYNEQFF. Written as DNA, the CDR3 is TGTGCCAGCAGGGCGGGGGCGGGAGGGATACTCTCCTACAATGAGCAGTTCTTC.

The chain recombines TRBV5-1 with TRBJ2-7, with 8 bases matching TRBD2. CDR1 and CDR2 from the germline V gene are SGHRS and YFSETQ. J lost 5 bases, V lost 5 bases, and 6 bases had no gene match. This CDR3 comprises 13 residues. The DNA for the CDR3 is TGCGCCAGCAGGTCGGGGGGGGGCCACGAGCAGTACTTC. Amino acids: CASRSGGGHEQYF.

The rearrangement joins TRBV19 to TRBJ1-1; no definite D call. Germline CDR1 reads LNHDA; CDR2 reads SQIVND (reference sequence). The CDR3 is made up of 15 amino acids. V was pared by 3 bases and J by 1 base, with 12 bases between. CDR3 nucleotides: TGTGCCAGTAGTATGTCGGGAGCGGAGAACACTGAAGCTTTCTTT. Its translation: CASSMSGAENTEAFF.

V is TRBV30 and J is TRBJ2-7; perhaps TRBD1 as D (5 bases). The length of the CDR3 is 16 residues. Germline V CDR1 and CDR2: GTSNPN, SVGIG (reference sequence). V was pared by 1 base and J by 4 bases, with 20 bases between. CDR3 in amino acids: CAWSEFKAGQAYEQYF. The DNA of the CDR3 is TGTGCCTGGAGTGAGTTTAAGGCAGGGCAAGCGTACGAGCAGTACTTC. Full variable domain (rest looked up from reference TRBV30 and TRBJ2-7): SQTIHQWPATLVQPVGSPLSLECTVEGTSNPNLYWYRQAAGRGLQLLFYSVGIGQISSEVPQNLSASRPQDRQFILSSKKLLLSDSGFYLCAWSEFKAGQAYEQYFGPGTRLTVT.

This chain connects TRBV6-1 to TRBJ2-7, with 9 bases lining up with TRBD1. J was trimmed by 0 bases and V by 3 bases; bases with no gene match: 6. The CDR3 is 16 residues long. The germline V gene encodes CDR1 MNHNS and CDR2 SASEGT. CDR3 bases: TGTGCCAGCAGTGAGGCTAGGACAGGGGCCTCCTACGAGCAGTACTTC. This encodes CASSEARTGASYEQYF.

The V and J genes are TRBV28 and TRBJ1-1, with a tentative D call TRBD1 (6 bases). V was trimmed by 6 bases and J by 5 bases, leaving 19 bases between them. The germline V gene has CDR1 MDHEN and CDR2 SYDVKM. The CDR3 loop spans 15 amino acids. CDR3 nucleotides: TGTGCCAGCAGCCTATTACAGGGTATCGGGACTGAAGCTTTCTTT. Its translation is CASSLLQGIGTEAFF.

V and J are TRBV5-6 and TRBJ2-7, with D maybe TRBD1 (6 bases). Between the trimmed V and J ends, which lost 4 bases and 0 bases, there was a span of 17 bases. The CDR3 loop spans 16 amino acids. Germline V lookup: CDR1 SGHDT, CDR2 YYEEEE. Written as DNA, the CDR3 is TGTGCCAGCAGCCCAAATACAGGGACGAGCTCCTACGAGCAGTACTTC. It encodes CASSPNTGTSSYEQYF. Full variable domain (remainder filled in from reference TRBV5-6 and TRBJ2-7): DAGVTQSPTHLIKTRGQQVTLRCSPKSGHDTVSWYQQALGQGPQFIFQYYEEEERQRGNFPDRFSGHQFPNYSSELNVNALLLGDSALYLCASSPNTGTSSYEQYFGPGTRLTVT.

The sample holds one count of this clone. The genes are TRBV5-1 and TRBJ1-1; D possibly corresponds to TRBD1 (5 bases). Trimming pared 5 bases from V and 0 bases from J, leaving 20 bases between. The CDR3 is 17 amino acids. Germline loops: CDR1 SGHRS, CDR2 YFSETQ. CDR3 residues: CASRFYGAEGMNTEAFF. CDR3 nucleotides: TGCGCCAGCAGGTTCTATGGGGCGGAAGGGATGAACACTGAAGCTTTCTTT. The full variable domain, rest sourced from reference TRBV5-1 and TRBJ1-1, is KAGVTQTPRYLIKTRGQQVTLSCSPISGHRSVSWYQQTPGQGLQFLFEYFSETQRNKGNFPGRFSGRQFSNSRSEMNVSTLELGDSALYLCASRFYGAEGMNTEAFFGQGTRLTVV.

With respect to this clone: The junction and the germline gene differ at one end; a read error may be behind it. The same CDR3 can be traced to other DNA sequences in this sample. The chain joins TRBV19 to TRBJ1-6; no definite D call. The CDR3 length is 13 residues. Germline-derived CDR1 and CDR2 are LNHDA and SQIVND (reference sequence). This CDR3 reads CASRPTSNSPLHF. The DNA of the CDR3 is TGTGCCAGTAGGCCCACGAGTAATTCCCCCCTCCACTTT. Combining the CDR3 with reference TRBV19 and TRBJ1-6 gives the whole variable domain DGGITQSPKYLFRKEGQNVTLSCEQNLNHDAMYWYRQDPGQGLRLIYYSQIVNDFQKGDIAEGYSVSREKKESFPLTVTSAQKNPTAFYLCASRPTSNSPLHFGNGTRLTVT.

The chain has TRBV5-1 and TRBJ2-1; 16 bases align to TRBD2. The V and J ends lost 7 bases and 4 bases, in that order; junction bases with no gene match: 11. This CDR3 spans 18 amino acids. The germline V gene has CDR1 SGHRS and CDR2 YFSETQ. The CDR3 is CASLPGLAGGPAYNEQFF. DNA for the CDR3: TGCGCCAGCTTACCGGGACTAGCGGGAGGGCCGGCGTACAATGAGCAGTTCTTC.

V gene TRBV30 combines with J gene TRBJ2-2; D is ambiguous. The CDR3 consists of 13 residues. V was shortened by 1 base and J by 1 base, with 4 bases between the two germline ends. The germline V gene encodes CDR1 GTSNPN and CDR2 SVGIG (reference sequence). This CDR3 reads CAWSGQNTGELFF. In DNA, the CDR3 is TGTGCCTGGAGTGGGCAGAACACCGGGGAGCTGTTTTTT.

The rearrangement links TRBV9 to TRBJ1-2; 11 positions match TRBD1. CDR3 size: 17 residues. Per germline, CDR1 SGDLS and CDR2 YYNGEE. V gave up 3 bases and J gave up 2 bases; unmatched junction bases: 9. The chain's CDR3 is CASSAGQGVRNNYGYTF. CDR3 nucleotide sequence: TGTGCCAGCAGCGCGGGACAGGGGGTCCGCAACAACTATGGCTACACCTTC.

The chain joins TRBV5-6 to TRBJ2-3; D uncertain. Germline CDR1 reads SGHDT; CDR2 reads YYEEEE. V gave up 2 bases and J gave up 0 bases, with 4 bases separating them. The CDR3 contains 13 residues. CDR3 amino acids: CASSFSSTDTQYF. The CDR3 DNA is TGTGCCAGCAGCTTCTCTAGCACAGATACGCAGTATTTT.

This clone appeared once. CDR3 amino acids: CASGGMTGYTGELFF. In DNA, the CDR3 is TGTGCCAGCGGGGGCATGACAGGGTATACCGGGGAGCTGTTTTTT. V is TRBV5-6 and J is TRBJ2-2; 7 nucleotides match TRBD1. Per the germline V gene, CDR1 is SGHDT and CDR2 is YYEEEE. The CDR3 runs 15 residues. The V segment lost 7 bases and the J segment 5 bases; nucleotides outside the gene matches: 11. Filled out from reference TRBV5-6 and TRBJ2-2, the complete variable domain reads DAGVTQSPTHLIKTRGQQVTLRCSPKSGHDTVSWYQQALGQGPQFIFQYYEEEERQRGNFPDRFSGHQFPNYSSELNVNALLLGDSALYLCASGGMTGYTGELFFGEGSRLTVL.

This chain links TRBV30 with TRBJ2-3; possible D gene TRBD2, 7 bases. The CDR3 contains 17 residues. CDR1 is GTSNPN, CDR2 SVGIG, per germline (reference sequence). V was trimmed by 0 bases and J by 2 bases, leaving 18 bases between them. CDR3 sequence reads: CAWSVRGGGFYTDTQYF. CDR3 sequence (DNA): TGTGCCTGGAGTGTAAGGGGGGGAGGGTTTTACACAGATACGCAGTATTTT.

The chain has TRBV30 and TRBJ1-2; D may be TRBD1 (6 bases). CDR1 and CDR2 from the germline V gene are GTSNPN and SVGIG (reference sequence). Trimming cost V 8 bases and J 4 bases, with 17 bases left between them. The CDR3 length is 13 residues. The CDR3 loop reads CARAGRTAYGYTF. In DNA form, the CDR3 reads TGTGCCCGCGCGGGCAGGACAGCCTATGGCTACACCTTC.

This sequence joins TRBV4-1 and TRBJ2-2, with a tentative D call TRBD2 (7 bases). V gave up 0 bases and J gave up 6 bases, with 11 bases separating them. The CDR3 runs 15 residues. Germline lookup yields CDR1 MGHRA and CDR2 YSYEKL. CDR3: CASSQEGGGAGELFF. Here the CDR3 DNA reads TGCGCCAGCAGCCAAGAAGGGGGAGGGGCCGGGGAGCTGTTTTTT.

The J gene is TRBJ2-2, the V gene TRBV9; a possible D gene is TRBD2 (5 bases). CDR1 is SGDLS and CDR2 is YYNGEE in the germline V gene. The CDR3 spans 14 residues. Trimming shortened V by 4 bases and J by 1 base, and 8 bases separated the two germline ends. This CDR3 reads CASSFGRNTGELFF. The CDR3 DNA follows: TGTGCCAGCAGCTTTGGGAGGAACACCGGGGAGCTGTTTTTT.

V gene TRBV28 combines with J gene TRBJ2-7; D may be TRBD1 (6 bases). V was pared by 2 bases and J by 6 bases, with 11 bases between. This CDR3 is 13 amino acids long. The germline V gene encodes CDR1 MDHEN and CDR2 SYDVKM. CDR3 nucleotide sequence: TGTGCCAGCAGTTTAGCGGACAGAAGCGAGCAGTACTTC. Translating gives CASSLADRSEQYF.

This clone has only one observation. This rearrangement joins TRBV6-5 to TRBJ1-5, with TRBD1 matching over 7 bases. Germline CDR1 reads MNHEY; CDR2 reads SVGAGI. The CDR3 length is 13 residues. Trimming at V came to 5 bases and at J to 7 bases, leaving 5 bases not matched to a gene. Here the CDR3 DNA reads TGTGCCAGCAGTAGGACAGGTGAACAGCCCCAGCATTTT. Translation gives CASSRTGEQPQHF.